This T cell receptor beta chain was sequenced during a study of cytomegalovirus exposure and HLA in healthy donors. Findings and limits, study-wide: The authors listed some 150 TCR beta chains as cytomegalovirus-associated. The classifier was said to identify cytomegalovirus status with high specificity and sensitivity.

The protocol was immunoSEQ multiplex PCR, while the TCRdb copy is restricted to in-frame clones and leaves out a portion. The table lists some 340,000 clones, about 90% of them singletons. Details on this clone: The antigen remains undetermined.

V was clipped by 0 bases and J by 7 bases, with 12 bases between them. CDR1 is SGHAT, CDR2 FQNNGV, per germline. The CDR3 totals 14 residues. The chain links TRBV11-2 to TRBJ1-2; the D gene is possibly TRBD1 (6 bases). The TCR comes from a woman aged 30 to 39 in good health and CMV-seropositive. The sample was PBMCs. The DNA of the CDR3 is TGTGCCAGCAGCTTAGATCCACAGGGCCCTGGCTACACCTTC. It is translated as CASSLDPQGPGYTF.